What follows describes a single T cell receptor beta chain. What it binds is unknown. This sample stems from a study of T cell responses to AZD1222 COVID-19 vaccine. General observations from the study: Researchers took repertoire samples only after the peak T cell response had come.

The length of the CDR3 is 15 residues. Germline-derived CDR1 and CDR2 are LGHDT and YNNKEL (reference sequence). J gave up 2 bases and V 0 bases, and 2 bases lay outside the gene matches. Measured with immunoSEQ multiplex PCR; TCRdb has only the in-frame clones, and not every one. The repertoire holds tens of thousands of clones, with approximately 90% as singletons. The source of this sequence is an adult in good health. The sample in question was peripheral blood, obtained on day 0 of AZD1222 vaccination. The rearrangement uses TRBV3-1 (or the pseudogene TRBV3-2) and TRBJ2-3; 7 bases map to TRBD2. CDR3 DNA: TGTGCCAGCAGCCAAGAAGCGGGGTACACAGATACGCAGTATTTT. This translates into CASSQEAGYTDTQYF.